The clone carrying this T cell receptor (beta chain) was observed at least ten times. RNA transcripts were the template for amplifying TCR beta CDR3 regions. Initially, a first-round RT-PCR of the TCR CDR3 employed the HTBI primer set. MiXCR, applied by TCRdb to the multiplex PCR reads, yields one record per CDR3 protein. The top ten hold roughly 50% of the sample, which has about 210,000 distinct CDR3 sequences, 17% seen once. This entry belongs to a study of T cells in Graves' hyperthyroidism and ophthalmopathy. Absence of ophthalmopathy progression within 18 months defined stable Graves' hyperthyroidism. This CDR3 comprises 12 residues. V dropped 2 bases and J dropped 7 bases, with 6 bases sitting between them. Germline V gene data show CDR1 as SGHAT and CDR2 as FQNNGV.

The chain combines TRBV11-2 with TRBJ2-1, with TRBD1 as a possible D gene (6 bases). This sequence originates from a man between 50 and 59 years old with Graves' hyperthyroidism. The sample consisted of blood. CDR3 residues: CASSLTGNEQFF. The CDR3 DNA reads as TGTGCCAGCAGCTTAACAGGGAATGAGCAGTTCTTC.